This T cell receptor (beta chain) is from a study of regulatory T cells (dated by TCRdb to 2017 to 2018). Study-level background: The study compared T-cell receptor beta repertoires of sorted regulatory, conventional CD4+ and CD8+ T cells in CD3G-deficient patients with those in healthy controls. What the authors observed across the whole study: Conventional CD4+ T cells from CD3G-deficient patients were enriched for hydrophobic residues at CDR3 positions 6 and 7, suggesting more self-reactive specificities. Patient repertoires showed restricted unique TRB V-J pairs and skewed V and J gene usage, most marked in regulatory T cells.

In the multiplex PCR, 52 forward TRBV primers and 13 reverse TRBJ primers were used, and assay-based and computational corrections were applied for amplification bias. Within the immunoSEQ assay, multiplex PCR amplified rearranged TRB loci from genomic DNA. Sequencing of the TRB amplicons was done on an Illumina HiSeq platform. The paper's processing steps were these. Raw sequences were error-filtered and aligned to reference gene sequences by custom algorithms and were subsequently analyzed with the immunoSEQ online tools. The frequencies of productive and nonproductive TRB rearrangements were evaluated among unique sequences as well as among total sequences. For TRB CDR3 positions 6 and 7, hydrophobicity together with amino acid composition served as the basis for assessing self-reactivity potential. Prism software was used to run t tests, Mann-Whitney tests or two-way ANOVA for comparisons between groups. TCRdb retrieved this table from immuneACCESS and kept in-frame rearrangements only. Not all clones are present; in checked studies, unresolved V genes account for under half, and no reason is known for the remainder. The V and J calls and clone size were taken over from that table, and D and trimming were inferred from the DNA. Within this sample are about 35,000 clones, with approximately 91% of them counted one time only. The biggest ten clones account for approximately 2.4% of the sample.

Evidence of autoimmunity was found in all CD3G-deficient patients, and more severe autoimmunity was observed in two of the patients. Patients ranged from 2 to 39 years of age at testing and had reduced naive and increased memory CD4+ and CD8+ T-cell proportions. CD4+ cells were FACS-sorted into CD25-high CD127-low regulatory T cells and CD25-low CD127-high conventional CD4+ T cells. The patient group comprised about 6 individuals with CD3G deficiency. Patient samples and clinical data were obtained from an international physician network spanning the United States, Europe and Asia. Ficoll density separation was used to isolate peripheral blood mononuclear cells. With regard to this clone: It has no known antigen specificity. The input lacks base qualities; no much larger clone sits a single base away.

The CDR1 and CDR2 encoded by the germline V gene are SNHLY and FYNNEI. V is clipped by 2 bases and J by 9 bases, and the sequence between their germline boundaries is 19 bases long. The CDR3 runs 15 residues from the cysteine to the phenylalanine. Solely the CDR3 DNA is kept, with 45 bases framed from the first base. The chain joins TRBV2 to TRBJ2-5; 7 matching bases give a weak D call of TRBD2. This clonotype originated in a person aged 18-35 years with CD3G deficiency. The source material was conventional CD4+ T cells sorted from blood. The bases read TGTGCCAGCAGTGAAAAAAAGGGGGGGCCTAGGCCCCAGTACTTC. The resulting protein is CASSEKKGGPRPQYF.